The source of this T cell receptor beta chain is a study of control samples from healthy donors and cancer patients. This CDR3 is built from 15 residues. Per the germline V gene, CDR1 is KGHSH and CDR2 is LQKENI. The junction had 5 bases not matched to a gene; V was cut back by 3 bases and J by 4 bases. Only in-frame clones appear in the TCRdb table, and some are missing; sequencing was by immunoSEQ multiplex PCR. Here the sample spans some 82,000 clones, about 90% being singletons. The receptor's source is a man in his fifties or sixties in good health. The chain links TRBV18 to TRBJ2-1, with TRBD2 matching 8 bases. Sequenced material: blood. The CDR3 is CASSPGRGGYNEQFF. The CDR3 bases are TGTGCCAGCTCACCGGGTCGGGGGGGATACAATGAGCAGTTCTTC.